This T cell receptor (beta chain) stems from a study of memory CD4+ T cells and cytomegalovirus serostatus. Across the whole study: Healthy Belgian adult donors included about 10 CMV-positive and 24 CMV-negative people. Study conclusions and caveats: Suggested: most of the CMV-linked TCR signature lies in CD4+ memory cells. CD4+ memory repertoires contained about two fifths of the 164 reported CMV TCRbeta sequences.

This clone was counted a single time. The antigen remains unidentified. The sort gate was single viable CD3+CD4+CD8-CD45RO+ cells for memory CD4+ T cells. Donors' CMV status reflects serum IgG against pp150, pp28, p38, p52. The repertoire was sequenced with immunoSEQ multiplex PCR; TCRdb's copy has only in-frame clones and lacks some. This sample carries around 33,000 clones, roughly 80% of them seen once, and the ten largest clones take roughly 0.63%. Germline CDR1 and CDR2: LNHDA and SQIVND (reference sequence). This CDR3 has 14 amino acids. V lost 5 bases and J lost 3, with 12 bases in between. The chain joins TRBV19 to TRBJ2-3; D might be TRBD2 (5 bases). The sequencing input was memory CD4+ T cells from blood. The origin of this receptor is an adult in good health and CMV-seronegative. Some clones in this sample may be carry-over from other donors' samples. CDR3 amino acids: CASSPSGITDTQYF. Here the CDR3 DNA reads TGTGCCAGTAGTCCCTCCGGGATTACAGATACGCAGTATTTT. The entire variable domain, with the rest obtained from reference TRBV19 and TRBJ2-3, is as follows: DGGITQSPKYLFRKEGQNVTLSCEQNLNHDAMYWYRQDPGQGLRLIYYSQIVNDFQKGDIAEGYSVSREKKESFPLTVTSAQKNPTAFYLCASSPSGITDTQYFGPGTRLTVL.